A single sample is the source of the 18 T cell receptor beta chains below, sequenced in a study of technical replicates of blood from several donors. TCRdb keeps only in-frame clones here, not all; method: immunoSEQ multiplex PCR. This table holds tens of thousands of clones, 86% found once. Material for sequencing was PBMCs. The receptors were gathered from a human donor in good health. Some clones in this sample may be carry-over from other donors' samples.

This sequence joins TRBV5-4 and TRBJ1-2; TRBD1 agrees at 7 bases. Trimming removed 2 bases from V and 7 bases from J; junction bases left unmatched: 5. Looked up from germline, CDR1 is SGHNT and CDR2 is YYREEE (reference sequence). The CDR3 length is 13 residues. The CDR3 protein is CASSFGTVRGYTF. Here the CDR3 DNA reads TGTGCCAGCAGCTTCGGGACAGTGCGTGGCTACACCTTC.

The CDR3 loop reads CASSLQGAPHYGYTF. In DNA form, the CDR3 reads TGTGCCAGCAGCTTACAGGGGGCGCCGCACTATGGCTACACCTTC. V gene TRBV7-9 combines with J gene TRBJ1-2; 8 bases match TRBD1. The V gene's germline CDR1 is SEHNR and CDR2 FQNEAQ (reference sequence). V lost 2 bases to trimming and J lost 3 bases; unmatched junction nucleotides: 5. The CDR3 runs to 15 residues.

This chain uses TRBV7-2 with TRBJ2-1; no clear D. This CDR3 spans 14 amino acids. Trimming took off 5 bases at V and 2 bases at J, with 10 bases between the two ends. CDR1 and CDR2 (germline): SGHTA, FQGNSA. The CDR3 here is CASSIRVTYNEQFF. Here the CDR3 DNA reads TGTGCCAGCAGCATTCGAGTGACCTACAATGAGCAGTTCTTC. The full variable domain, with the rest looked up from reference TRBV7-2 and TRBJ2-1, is GAGVSQSPSNKVTEKGKDVELRCDPISGHTALYWYRQSLGQGLEFLIYFQGNSAPDKSGLPSDRFSAERTGGSVSTLTIQRTQQEDSAVYLCASSIRVTYNEQFFGPGTRLTVL.

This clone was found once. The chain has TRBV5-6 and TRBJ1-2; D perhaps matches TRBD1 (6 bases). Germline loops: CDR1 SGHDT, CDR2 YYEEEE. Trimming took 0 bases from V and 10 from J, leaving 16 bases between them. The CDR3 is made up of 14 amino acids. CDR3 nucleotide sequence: TGTGCCAGCAGCTTGGATCAGGGGCTAAGAGACTACACCTTC. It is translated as CASSLDQGLRDYTF.

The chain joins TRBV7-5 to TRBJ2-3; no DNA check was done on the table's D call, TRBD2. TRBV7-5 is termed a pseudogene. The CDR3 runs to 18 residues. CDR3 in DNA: TGTGTCAGAAGCGTAGGGGTAGCGGGGGGGCTGGTGATAGATACGCAGTATTTT. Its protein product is CVRSVGVAGGLVIDTQYF.

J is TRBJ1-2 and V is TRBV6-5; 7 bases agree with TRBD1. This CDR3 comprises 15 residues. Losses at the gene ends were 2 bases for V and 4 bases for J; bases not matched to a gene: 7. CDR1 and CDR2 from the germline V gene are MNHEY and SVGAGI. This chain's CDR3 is CASSYEVPGGYGYTF. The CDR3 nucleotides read TGTGCCAGCAGTTACGAGGTTCCAGGGGGCTATGGCTACACCTTC.

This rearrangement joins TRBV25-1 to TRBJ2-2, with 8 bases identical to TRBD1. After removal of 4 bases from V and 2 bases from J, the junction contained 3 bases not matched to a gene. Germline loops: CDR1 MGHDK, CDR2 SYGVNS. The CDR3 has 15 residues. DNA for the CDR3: TGTGCCAGCAGTGTGGACAGGGTCAACACCGGGGAGCTGTTTTTT. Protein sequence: CASSVDRVNTGELFF. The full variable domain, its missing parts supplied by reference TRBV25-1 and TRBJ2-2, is EADIYQTPRYLVIGTGKKITLECSQTMGHDKMYWYQQDPGMELHLIHYSYGVNSTEKGDLSSESTVSRIRTEHFPLTLESARPSHTSQYLCASSVDRVNTGELFFGEGSRLTVL.

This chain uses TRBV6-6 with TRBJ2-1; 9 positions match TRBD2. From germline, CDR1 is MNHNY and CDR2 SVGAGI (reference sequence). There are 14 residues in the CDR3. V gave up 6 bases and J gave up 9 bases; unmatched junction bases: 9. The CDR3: CASRGASGISEQFF. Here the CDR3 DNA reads TGTGCCAGCAGAGGGGCTAGCGGGATCAGTGAGCAGTTCTTC.

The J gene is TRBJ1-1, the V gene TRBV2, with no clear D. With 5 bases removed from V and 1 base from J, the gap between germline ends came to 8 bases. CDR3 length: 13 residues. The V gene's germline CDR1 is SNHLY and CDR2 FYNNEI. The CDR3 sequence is CASSFQQNTEAFF. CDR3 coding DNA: TGTGCCAGCAGTTTTCAACAGAACACTGAAGCTTTCTTT.

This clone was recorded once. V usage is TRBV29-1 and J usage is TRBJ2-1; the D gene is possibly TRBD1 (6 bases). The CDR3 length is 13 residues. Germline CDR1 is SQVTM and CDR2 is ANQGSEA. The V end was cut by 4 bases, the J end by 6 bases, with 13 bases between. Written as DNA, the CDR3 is TGCAGCGTTGGACAGGTTTTTCTCAATGAGCAGTTCTTC. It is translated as CSVGQVFLNEQFF.

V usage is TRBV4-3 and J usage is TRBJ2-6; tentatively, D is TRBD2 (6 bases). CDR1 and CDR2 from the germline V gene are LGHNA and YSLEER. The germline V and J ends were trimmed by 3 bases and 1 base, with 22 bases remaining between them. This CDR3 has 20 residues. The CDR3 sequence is CASSQEGPHAGGSGANVLTF. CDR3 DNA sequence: TGCGCCAGCAGCCAGGAGGGACCGCACGCCGGGGGATCTGGGGCCAACGTCCTGACTTTC.

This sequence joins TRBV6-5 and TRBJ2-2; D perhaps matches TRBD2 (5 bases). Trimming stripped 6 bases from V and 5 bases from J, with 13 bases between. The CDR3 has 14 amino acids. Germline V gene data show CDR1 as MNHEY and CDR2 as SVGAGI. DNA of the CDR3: TGTGCCAGCAGCCCAGGAGGATGGACCGGGGAGCTGTTTTTT. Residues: CASSPGGWTGELFF.

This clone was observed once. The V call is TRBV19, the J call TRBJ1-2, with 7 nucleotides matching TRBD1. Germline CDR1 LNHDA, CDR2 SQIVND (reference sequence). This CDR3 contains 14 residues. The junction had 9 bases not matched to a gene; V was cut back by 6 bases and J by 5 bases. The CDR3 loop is CASSTTGVRYGYTF. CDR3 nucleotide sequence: TGTGCCAGTAGCACTACAGGGGTTAGGTATGGCTACACCTTC.

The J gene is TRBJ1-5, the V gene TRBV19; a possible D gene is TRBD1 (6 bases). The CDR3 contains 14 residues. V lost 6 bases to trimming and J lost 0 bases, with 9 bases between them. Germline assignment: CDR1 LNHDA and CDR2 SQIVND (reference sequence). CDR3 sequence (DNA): TGTGCCAGTAGGATGGACAGTAGCAATCAGCCCCAGCATTTT. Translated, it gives CASRMDSSNQPQHF.

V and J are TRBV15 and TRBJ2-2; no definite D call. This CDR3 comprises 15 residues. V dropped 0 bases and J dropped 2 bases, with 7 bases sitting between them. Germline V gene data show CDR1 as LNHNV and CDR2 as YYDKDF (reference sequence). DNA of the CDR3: TGTGCCACCAGCAGAGATTTGGCAAACACCGGGGAGCTGTTTTTT. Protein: CATSRDLANTGELFF.

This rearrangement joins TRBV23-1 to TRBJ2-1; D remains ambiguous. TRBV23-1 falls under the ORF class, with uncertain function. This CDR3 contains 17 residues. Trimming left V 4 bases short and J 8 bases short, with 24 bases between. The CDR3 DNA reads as TGCGCCAGCAGTCCCCCACGACGGCAACCCAGCCGGGATGAGCAGTTCTTC. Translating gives CASSPPRRQPSRDEQFF.

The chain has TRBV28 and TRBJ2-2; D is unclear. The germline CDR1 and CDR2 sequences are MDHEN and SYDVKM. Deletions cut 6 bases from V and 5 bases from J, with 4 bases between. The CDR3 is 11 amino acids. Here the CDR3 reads CASRSTGELFF. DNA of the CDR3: TGTGCCAGCAGATCAACCGGGGAGCTGTTTTTT.

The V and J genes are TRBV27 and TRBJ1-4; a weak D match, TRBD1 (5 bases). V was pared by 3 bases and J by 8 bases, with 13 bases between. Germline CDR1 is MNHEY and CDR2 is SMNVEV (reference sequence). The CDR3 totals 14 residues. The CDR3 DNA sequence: TGTGCCAGCAGTTTCGATTCGGGGGGAGAAAAACTGTTTTTT. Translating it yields CASSFDSGGEKLFF.